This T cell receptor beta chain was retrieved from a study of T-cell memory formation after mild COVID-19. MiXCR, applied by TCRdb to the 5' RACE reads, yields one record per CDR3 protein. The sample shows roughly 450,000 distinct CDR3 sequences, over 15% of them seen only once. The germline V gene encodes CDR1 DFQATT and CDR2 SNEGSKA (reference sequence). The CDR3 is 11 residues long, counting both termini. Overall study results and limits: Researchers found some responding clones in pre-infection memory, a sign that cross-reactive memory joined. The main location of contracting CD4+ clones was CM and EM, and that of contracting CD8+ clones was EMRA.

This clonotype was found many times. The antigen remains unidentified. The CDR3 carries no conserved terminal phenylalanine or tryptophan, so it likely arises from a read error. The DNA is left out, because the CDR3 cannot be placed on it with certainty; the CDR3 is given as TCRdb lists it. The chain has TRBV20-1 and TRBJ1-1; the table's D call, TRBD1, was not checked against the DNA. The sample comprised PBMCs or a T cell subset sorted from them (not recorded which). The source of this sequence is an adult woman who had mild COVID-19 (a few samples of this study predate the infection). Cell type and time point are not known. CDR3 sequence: CSASVGNRVTV.